The text below deals with one TCR beta chain. As yet, its antigen is unknown. The CDR3 end is not reached by the read, which stops 3 residues before it; the germline J gene fills it in. Some clones are missing from TCRdb's copy, which holds only in-frame ones; the method was immunoSEQ multiplex PCR. In all, the sample yields approximately 52,000 clones. This sample was included in a study of T cells in women clearing cervical HPV infection. Study-wide points: It is unknown whether associations predate infection; no effector/memory or HPV-specific sorting.

Trimming left V 3 bases short and J 0 bases short, with 9 bases between. The CDR3 is 14 residues long. The germline V gene encodes CDR1 SGHTA and CDR2 FQGNSA. This receptor was obtained from a woman aged 18 to 69 with a cervical HPV16 infection that either progressed to CIN3+ or cleared (not recorded which). The sample was blood buffy coat. V gene TRBV7-2 combines with J gene TRBJ2-7; D is possibly TRBD2 (6 bases). The CDR3 region is CASSFLRDSYEQYF. The DNA read from the CDR3 is TGTGCCAGCAGCTTCCTGCGGGACTCCTACGAG.